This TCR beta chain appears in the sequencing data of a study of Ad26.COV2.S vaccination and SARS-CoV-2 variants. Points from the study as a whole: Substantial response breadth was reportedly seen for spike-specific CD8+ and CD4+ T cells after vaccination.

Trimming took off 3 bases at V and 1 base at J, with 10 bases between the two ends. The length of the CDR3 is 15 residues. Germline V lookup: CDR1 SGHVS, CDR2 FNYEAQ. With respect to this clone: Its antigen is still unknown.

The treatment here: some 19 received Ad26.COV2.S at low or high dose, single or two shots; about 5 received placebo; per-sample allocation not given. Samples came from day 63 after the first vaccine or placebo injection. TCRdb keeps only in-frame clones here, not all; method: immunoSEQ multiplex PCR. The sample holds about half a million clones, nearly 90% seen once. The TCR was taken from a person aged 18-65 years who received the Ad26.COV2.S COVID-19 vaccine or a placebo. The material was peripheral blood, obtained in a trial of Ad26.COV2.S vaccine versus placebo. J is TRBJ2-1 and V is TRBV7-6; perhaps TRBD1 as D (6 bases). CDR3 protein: CASSFTGNSYNEQFF. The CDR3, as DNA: TGTGCCAGCAGCTTCACAGGGAATTCCTACAATGAGCAGTTCTTC.